The entry that follows covers one T cell receptor beta chain sequence. The data originate from a study of blood T cell repertoires in COVID-19. As originally analysed: Amplification of reference gene primers provided the estimated nucleated cell counts. Using immunoSEQ multiplex PCR, the repertoire was profiled, and TCRdb retains in-frame clones only, with some absent. That table furnishes V, J and clone size, whereas the DNA furnished D and trimming. The sample has 250,000 to 300,000 clones; about 85% are singletons. Shortly before study entry, within 2 weeks, exposed participants had met a COVID-19 case. The sample was PBMCs or T cells enriched from blood (not recorded which). This receptor was identified in a woman aged 50 to 60 who had been exposed to COVID-19.

The CDR3 bases are TGTGCCAGCAGCGCGTCAGGGTGGAGTGGCTACACCTTC. Its protein is CASSASGWSGYTF. The rearrangement uses TRBV9 and TRBJ1-2, with D possibly being TRBD1 (5 bases). Trimming pared 3 bases from V and 7 bases from J, leaving 13 bases between. CDR3 length: 13 residues. Germline V gene lookup returns CDR1 SGDLS and CDR2 YYNGEE.